This T cell receptor beta chain was observed in a study of blood T cell repertoires in COVID-19. Study context: Acute-phase and convalescent COVID-19 samples originated in the United States, Italy and Spain. Sample material is recorded as cDNA or gDNA derived from T cells, B-cell-depleted T cells, or PBMCs.

Germline CDR1 and CDR2: ENHRY and SYGVKD. V shed 8 bases and J shed 0 bases, with 5 bases lying between them. This CDR3 comprises 12 residues. In this sample, this clone turned up a few times. As processed by the authors: Nucleated cell number was recorded as an estimate derived from reference gene primer amplification. Assay: immunoSEQ multiplex PCR; the TCRdb copy retains only in-frame clones and omits some. That table gives V, J and clone size, and the DNA gave D and trimming. This table has around 260,000 clones, 75% to 90% appearing once. The rearrangement joins TRBV10-3 to TRBJ1-5; D not resolved. This receptor was identified in a woman aged 40 to 50 who had recovered from COVID-19. The specimen sequenced was peripheral blood. The CDR3 loop is CAIADSNQPQHF. CDR3 sequence (DNA): TGTGCCATCGCAGATAGCAATCAGCCCCAGCATTTT.